Shown below are 26 T cell receptor beta chains from a single sample sequenced in a study of control samples from healthy donors and cancer patients. TCRdb keeps only in-frame clones here, not all; method: immunoSEQ multiplex PCR. This repertoire shows 200,000 to 250,000 clones, roughly 94% found once; its top ten account for about 1.4%. The sequenced material came from blood. The source is a man aged 45 to 65 in good health.

CDR3 in DNA: TGTGCCACCAGCAGCCTTGTCTGGGGCGGTGAAGCTTTCTTT. This gives the protein CATSSLVWGGEAFF. The chain is built from TRBV15 and TRBJ1-1; D may be TRBD1 (5 bases). CDR1 LNHNV and CDR2 YYDKDF come from the germline V gene (reference sequence). The CDR3 extends over 14 amino acids. Trimming took 3 bases from V and 7 from J, leaving 15 bases between them. The whole variable domain, filled in from reference TRBV15 and TRBJ1-1, reads DAMVIQNPRYQVTQFGKPVTLSCSQTLNHNVMYWYQQKSSQAPKLLFHYYDKDFNNEADTPDNFQSRRPNTSFCFLDIRSPGLGDTAMYLCATSSLVWGGEAFFGQGTRLTVV.

The J gene is TRBJ1-6, the V gene TRBV6-5; a possible D gene is TRBD1 (5 bases). V was cut by 2 bases and J by 9 bases, with 11 bases left in between. The CDR3 is 14 residues long. Looked up from germline, CDR1 is MNHEY and CDR2 is SVGAGI. The CDR3 DNA reads as TGTGCCAGCAGTTACGGGGCAGGGACTTCACCCCTCCACTTT. Translated, it gives CASSYGAGTSPLHF.

The chain couples TRBV5-4 to TRBJ1-6, with 9 positions matching TRBD1. CDR1 and CDR2 from the germline V gene are SGHNT and YYREEE (reference sequence). The CDR3 contains 15 residues. With V trimmed by 2 bases and J by 7 bases, 4 bases remained unmatched. CDR3 protein: CASSLGTGSNSPLHF. CDR3 coding DNA: TGTGCCAGCAGCTTAGGGACAGGGAGCAATTCACCCCTCCACTTT.

The CDR3 loop is CASSSQGSEAFF. In DNA form, the CDR3 reads TGTGCCAGCAGCTCGCAGGGGTCTGAAGCTTTCTTT. The chain is built from TRBV2 and TRBJ1-1; the D gene is possibly TRBD1 (6 bases). CDR1 is SNHLY, CDR2 FYNNEI, per germline. V lost 6 bases and J 6 bases, leaving 11 bases between the germline ends. The CDR3 spans 12 residues.

The chain links TRBV7-2 to TRBJ2-1, with D perhaps TRBD1 or TRBD2 (5 bases each). From germline, CDR1 is SGHTA and CDR2 FQGNSA. The CDR3 is 13 residues long. V lost 5 bases and J lost 3, with 8 bases in between. The CDR3, as DNA: TGTGCCAGCAGCCGGGGCCTCTACAATGAGCAGTTCTTC. Translation gives CASSRGLYNEQFF.

The sample holds one count of this clone. The genes are TRBV4-1 and TRBJ1-1; D uncertain. The CDR3 length is 13 residues. V shed 1 base and J shed 10 bases, with 13 bases lying between them. Germline CDR1 reads MGHRA; CDR2 reads YSYEKL. The CDR3 protein is CASSQAAGQTAFF. The CDR3 nucleotides are TGCGCCAGCAGCCAAGCTGCAGGTCAAACAGCTTTCTTT.

J is TRBJ1-2 and V is TRBV18, with 8 bases aligning to TRBD1. CDR1 and CDR2 from the germline V gene are KGHSH and LQKENI. V shed 5 bases, J shed 7 bases, and the junction held 12 bases outside the gene matches. The CDR3 is made up of 15 amino acids. CDR3 sequence (DNA): TGTGCCAGCTCAATGGACATGCAGGGGGCTGTTGGCTACACCTTC. Its protein product is CASSMDMQGAVGYTF.

This chain uses TRBV15 with TRBJ1-1; the match to TRBD1 covers 8 bases. CDR1 is LNHNV and CDR2 is YYDKDF in the germline V gene (reference sequence). The CDR3 contains 14 residues. J was trimmed by 6 bases and V by 6 bases; bases with no gene match: 9. CDR3 region: CATRGQVGNAEAFF. The CDR3 coding sequence is TGTGCCACCAGGGGACAGGTGGGTAACGCTGAAGCTTTCTTT.

CDR3 coding DNA: TGTGCCAGCAGTTCGCACGACAGGGGGAATCAGCCCCAGCATTTT. Translating gives CASSSHDRGNQPQHF. The chain is built from TRBV6-6 and TRBJ1-5, with 9 nucleotides matching TRBD1. This CDR3 comprises 15 residues. CDR1 and CDR2 from the germline V gene are MNHNY and SVGAGI (reference sequence). Trimming took 4 bases from V and 4 from J; bases not matched to a gene: 5.

This clone was recorded only once. The chain joins TRBV19 to TRBJ2-2; D unresolved. CDR3 length: 14 amino acids. V lost 3 bases to trimming and J lost 3 bases, with 8 bases between them. Germline V gives CDR1 LNHDA, CDR2 SQIVND (reference sequence). The CDR3 DNA is TGTGCCAGTAGTATGGCTGTTTACACCGGGGAGCTGTTTTTT. Its translation is CASSMAVYTGELFF.

The chain joins TRBV10-1 to TRBJ1-1, with D tentatively TRBD1 (5 bases). The CDR3 is 13 residues long. V was shortened by 5 bases and J by 9 bases, with 16 bases between the two germline ends. CDR1 is WNHNN, CDR2 SYGVQD, per germline (reference sequence). This CDR3 is CASSKRDPGQAFF. CDR3 nucleotides: TGCGCCAGCAGTAAACGGGACCCTGGGCAAGCTTTCTTT.

The V call is TRBV7-8, the J call TRBJ2-1; either TRBD1 or TRBD2 may fit D (5 bases each). The germline V gene encodes CDR1 SGHVS and CDR2 FQNEAQ. Trimming took off 4 bases at V and 5 bases at J, with 15 bases between the two ends. CDR3 length: 15 residues. CDR3: CASSYEGRDDNEQFF. CDR3 bases: TGTGCCAGCAGCTATGAGGGCAGGGACGACAATGAGCAGTTCTTC.

Here the CDR3 DNA reads TGTGCCACCAAAGGGGGGGCCGGACAGGGGGCGAGGAATGAGCAGTTCTTC. As protein: CATKGGAGQGARNEQFF. The chain has TRBV19 and TRBJ2-1; TRBD1 aligns across 11 bases. There are 17 residues in the CDR3. The germline CDR1 and CDR2 sequences are LNHDA and SQIVND (reference sequence). With V trimmed by 10 bases and J by 7 bases, 18 bases remained unmatched. Variable domain in full (rest from reference TRBV19 and TRBJ2-1): DGGITQSPKYLFRKEGQNVTLSCEQNLNHDAMYWYRQDPGQGLRLIYYSQIVNDFQKGDIAEGYSVSREKKESFPLTVTSAQKNPTAFYLCATKGGAGQGARNEQFFGPGTRLTVL.

This chain links TRBV7-8 with TRBJ2-3; D unresolved. Germline assignment: CDR1 SGHVS and CDR2 FQNEAQ. V was cut by 5 bases and J by 6 bases, with 15 bases left in between. The CDR3 loop spans 14 amino acids. The CDR3 loop is CASSPDQALDTQYF. The CDR3 region has the DNA TGTGCCAGCAGCCCAGACCAGGCGCTGGATACGCAGTATTTT.

This chain links TRBV6-2 or TRBV6-3 with TRBJ2-2, with a weak D call TRBD2 (6 bases). The CDR3 contains 15 residues. In germline, CDR1 is MNHEY, CDR2 SVGEGT. The V end lost 6 bases, the J end lost 7 bases, and 18 bases lay between the germline ends. CDR3 region: CASSKYRGSDGELFF. The CDR3 coding sequence is TGTGCCAGCAGCAAATACCGGGGGAGTGACGGGGAGCTGTTTTTT.

The chain uses TRBV5-5 and TRBJ1-2; D is perhaps TRBD1 (6 bases). The CDR3 extends over 16 amino acids. Per germline, CDR1 SGHKS and CDR2 YYEKEE (reference sequence). V lost 2 bases to trimming and J lost 0 bases, with 14 bases between them. The CDR3 region has the DNA TGTGCCAGCAGCTTACCTCGGGGGGCAGCTAACTATGGCTACACCTTC. It translates to CASSLPRGAANYGYTF.

J is TRBJ2-5 and V is TRBV5-6, with a possible D match to TRBD1 (5 bases). V lost 1 base and J lost 3, with 16 bases in between. Germline V CDR1 and CDR2: SGHDT, YYEEEE. The length of the CDR3 is 16 residues. The CDR3 sequence: CASSLRLGRVEETQYF. The CDR3 nucleotides are TGTGCCAGCAGCTTGCGTCTGGGCAGGGTAGAAGAGACCCAGTACTTC. The whole variable domain, filled in from reference TRBV5-6 and TRBJ2-5, reads DAGVTQSPTHLIKTRGQQVTLRCSPKSGHDTVSWYQQALGQGPQFIFQYYEEEERQRGNFPDRFSGHQFPNYSSELNVNALLLGDSALYLCASSLRLGRVEETQYFGPGTRLLVL.

This sequence joins TRBV11-2 and TRBJ2-7, with 9 bases matching TRBD2. The CDR3 is 13 residues long. The germline CDR1 and CDR2 sequences are SGHAT and FQNNGV. V dropped 5 bases and J dropped 7; count of bases not matched to a gene: 6. The CDR3 DNA sequence: TGTGCCAGCAGCCGCGGGGGGGCCCGAGAGCAGTACGTC. This translates into CASSRGGAREQYV.

This clone was seen a single time. The chain joins TRBV3-1 (or the pseudogene TRBV3-2) to TRBJ1-1; tentative D call: TRBD1 (5 bases). Looked up from germline, CDR1 is LGHDT and CDR2 is YNNKEL (reference sequence). Trimming removed 6 bases from V and 4 bases from J, with 18 bases in between. The CDR3 is made up of 15 amino acids. The CDR3 region is CASSLNGAGRTEAFF. CDR3 DNA sequence: TGTGCCAGCAGTCTAAACGGCGCGGGACGCACTGAAGCTTTCTTT.

V gene TRBV9 combines with J gene TRBJ2-5; 8 bases match TRBD1. The V gene's germline CDR1 is SGDLS and CDR2 YYNGEE. The V and J ends lost 5 bases and 5 bases, in that order; junction bases with no gene match: 5. This CDR3 is 13 amino acids long. CDR3 nucleotide sequence: TGTGCCAGCAGTAATTACAGGGGGGAGACCCAGTACTTC. Translated: CASSNYRGETQYF.

The chain links TRBV28 to TRBJ1-1; no reliable D call. The CDR3 contains 13 residues. Trimming removed 7 bases at V and 1 base at J, with 10 bases between. CDR1 and CDR2 from the germline V gene are MDHEN and SYDVKM. CDR3 amino acids: CASTANRNTEAFF. CDR3 bases: TGTGCCAGCACCGCAAACAGGAACACTGAAGCTTTCTTT.

The V and J genes are TRBV5-4 and TRBJ1-5; D gene ambiguous. This CDR3 comprises 13 residues. V was trimmed by 4 bases and J by 3 bases, leaving 8 bases between them. Per the germline V gene, CDR1 is SGHNT and CDR2 is YYREEE (reference sequence). The DNA for the CDR3 is TGTGCCAGCAGCCCAGGACCCAATCAGCCCCAGCATTTT. Translation gives CASSPGPNQPQHF. Complete variable domain (other parts from reference TRBV5-4 and TRBJ1-5): ETGVTQSPTHLIKTRGQQVTLRCSSQSGHNTVSWYQQALGQGPQFIFQYYREEENGRGNFPPRFSGLQFPNYSSELNVNALELDDSALYLCASSPGPNQPQHFGDGTRLSIL.

The rearrangement uses TRBV19 and TRBJ1-2; the D gene is possibly TRBD1 (5 bases). Germline CDR1 is LNHDA and CDR2 is SQIVND (reference sequence). This CDR3 has 12 residues. The chain's CDR3 is CPTPGPGHGYTF. In nucleotides, the CDR3 is TGTCCAACACCGGGCCCAGGGCATGGCTACACCTTC.

CDR3 in DNA: TGTGCCAGCAGCTCCCCGAGTAAGCCAAATCAGCCCCAGCATTTT. This translates into CASSSPSKPNQPQHF. This rearrangement joins TRBV7-8 to TRBJ1-5; the D is unclear. V lost 4 bases, J lost 4 bases, and 14 bases lay in between. The V gene's germline CDR1 is SGHVS and CDR2 FQNEAQ. The CDR3 length is 15 residues.

The rearrangement joins TRBV11-2 to TRBJ2-3, with 7 bases fitting TRBD2. The germline gives CDR1 SGHAT, CDR2 FQNNGV. The V segment lost 8 bases and the J segment 4 bases; nucleotides outside the gene matches: 6. The CDR3 has 13 residues. The CDR3 protein is CASVGGSPDTQYF. CDR3 DNA sequence: TGTGCCAGCGTGGGGGGGAGTCCAGATACGCAGTATTTT.

This sequence joins TRBV6-2 or TRBV6-3 and TRBJ2-5; D gene uncertain. The CDR3 contains 14 residues. Germline loops: CDR1 MNHEY, CDR2 SVGEGT. The V end lost 1 base, the J end lost 0 bases, and 6 bases lay between the germline ends. In DNA form, the CDR3 reads TGTGCCAGCAGTTACTTTACAGACCAAGAGACCCAGTACTTC. Its translation: CASSYFTDQETQYF.